This TCR beta chain was observed in a study of T cell responses to AZD1222 COVID-19 vaccine. Notes on the study in general: Variant regions that are unmutated are reportedly the target of nearly half of spike-specific TCRs. In a largely white British group with more females than males, clonal diversity was possibly underestimated.

Germline-derived CDR1 and CDR2 are LNHDA and SQIVND (reference sequence). The V gene end was trimmed by 0 bases and the J gene end by 4 bases; junction bases not matched to a gene: 4. This CDR3 is built from 15 residues. Data came from immunoSEQ multiplex PCR; TCRdb stores just in-frame clones and leaves some out. The sample contains 150,000 to 200,000 clones, almost 95% of which appear only once. Note on this clone: Its specificity is unknown.

The material sequenced was peripheral blood, taken on day 0 of AZD1222 vaccination. V is TRBV19 and J is TRBJ2-5; TRBD2 matches 8 bases. This sequence was found in an adult in good health. The DNA for the CDR3 is TGTGCCAGTAGTATAGAAGCGGGAGTCCCAGAGACCCAGTACTTC. It is translated as CASSIEAGVPETQYF. Combining the CDR3 with reference TRBV19 and TRBJ2-5 gives the whole variable domain DGGITQSPKYLFRKEGQNVTLSCEQNLNHDAMYWYRQDPGQGLRLIYYSQIVNDFQKGDIAEGYSVSREKKESFPLTVTSAQKNPTAFYLCASSIEAGVPETQYFGPGTRLLVL.